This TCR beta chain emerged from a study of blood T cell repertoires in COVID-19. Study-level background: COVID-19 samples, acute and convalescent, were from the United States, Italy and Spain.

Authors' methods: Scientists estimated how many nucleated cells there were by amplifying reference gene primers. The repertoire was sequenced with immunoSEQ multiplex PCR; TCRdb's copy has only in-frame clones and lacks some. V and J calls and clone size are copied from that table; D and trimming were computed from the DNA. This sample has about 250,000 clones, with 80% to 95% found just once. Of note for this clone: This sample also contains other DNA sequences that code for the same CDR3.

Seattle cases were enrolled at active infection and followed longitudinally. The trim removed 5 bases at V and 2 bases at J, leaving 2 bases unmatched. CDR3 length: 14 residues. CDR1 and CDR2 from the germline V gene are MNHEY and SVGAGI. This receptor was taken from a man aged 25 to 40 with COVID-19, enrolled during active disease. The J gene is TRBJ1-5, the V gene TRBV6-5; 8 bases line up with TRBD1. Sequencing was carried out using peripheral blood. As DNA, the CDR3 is TGTGCCAGCAGTCCGACAGGGGGCAATCAGCCCCAGCATTTT. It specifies CASSPTGGNQPQHF.